The clone carrying this T cell receptor (beta chain) is a singleton in its sample. Given a much more abundant clone one base away, this may be a read error. Cells sorted as Tregs were CD4+, CD25+ and CD127-/low. TCRdb re-derived calls from the 5' RACE reads in MiXCR, one entry per CDR3 protein. This repertoire shows 62,000 or so distinct CDR3 sequences, 26% found once; its top ten account for approximately 2.2%. The receptor comes from a female donor with breast cancer. Sequences were obtained from tumor-infiltrating Tregs sorted from the breast tumor.

The CDR3 spells CTSSLGLAGGQLFF. DNA of the CDR3: TGCACCAGCAGCTTGGGTTTAGCGGGAGGGCAGCTGTTCTTC. V usage is TRBV5-1 and J usage is TRBJ2-1, with 11 bases aligning to TRBD2. The germline CDR1 and CDR2 sequences are SGHRS and YFSETQ. The CDR3 totals 14 residues.